The subject of this entry is one TCR beta chain. The antigen remains unidentified. Generated by immunoSEQ multiplex PCR, the TCRdb table keeps only in-frame clones and is missing some. The table includes 100,000 to 120,000 clones, approximately 94% detected once. This record comes from a study of T cell responses to AZD1222 COVID-19 vaccine. CDR1 is MGHRA and CDR2 is YSYEKL in the germline V gene. V dropped 0 bases and J dropped 5 bases, with 7 bases sitting between them. The CDR3 is made up of 13 amino acids. Second-dose groups at about 4 or about 12 weeks were pooled. Study-wide findings and caveats: Following two doses of AZD1222, Spike-specific TCR breadth and depth rose. Targets within unmutated variant regions were reportedly found for nearly half of spike-specific TCRs.

The sequence was collected from an adult who received the AZD1222 COVID-19 vaccine. This chain connects TRBV4-1 to TRBJ1-1; TRBD1 is a possible D gene (5 bases). The sample was peripheral blood, taken 28 days after the second AZD1222 dose. For the CDR3, the DNA is TGCGCCAGCAGCCAAGATAAGGGGACTGAAGCTTTCTTT. Translating gives CASSQDKGTEAFF.